A selection of T cell receptor beta chains follows, all from one sample in a study of T cell repertoires in cytomegalovirus infection. For these TCRs, the target antigens are not known. One entry per CDR3 protein results from TCRdb running MiXCR on the reads. The sample consists of about 35,000 distinct CDR3 sequences, roughly 54% of them appearing once. Sample: CD8+ T cells from cultured PBMCs, taken from culture after CMV antigen stimulation. These receptors were taken from a human donor in good health (CMV status not recorded). Some clones in this sample may be carry-over from other donors' samples. The conserved cysteine and the conserved F or W are not part of the CDR3 here. Where a row states a size, it is once, few, many or the class of an expanded clone; other rows omit it.

few,TRBJ2-1,TRBV19,ASSTREGLYNEQF
.,TRBJ2-7,TRBV7-6,ASSLGGRSGEQY
.,TRBJ2-1,TRBV9,ASSGGLRKEQF
.,TRBJ2-5,TRBV7-3,ASSLMGAGTFGETQY
.,TRBJ1-1,TRBV19,ASSTRQGLNTEAF
few,TRBJ2-3,TRBV20-1,SATNRGPTSTDTQY
.,TRBJ2-3,TRBV20-1,SARDLFGGADTQY
.,TRBJ2-3,TRBV27,ASSLRLAGGKDTQY
.,TRBJ1-1,TRBV10-3,AISAPPGQAGNTEAF
few,TRBJ2-3,TRBV12-3/TRBV12-4,ASTLIRGTSTDTQY
few,TRBJ2-7,TRBV7-9,ASRADAGSNEQY
.,TRBJ2-2,TRBV13,ASRGGTGTGELF
few,TRBJ1-4,TRBV7-8,ASSRSGGEEKLF
few,TRBJ2-7,TRBV27,ASSFRGSRNYEQY
.,TRBJ2-3,TRBV6-8,ASRQPGADTQY
few,TRBJ2-1,TRBV7-3,ASSPPGTPYNEQF
few,TRBJ1-6,TRBV7-9,ASRPSGVKNSPLH
.,TRBJ2-3,TRBV27,ASMDVLSTDTQY
.,TRBJ1-2,TRBV28,ASSSNDFLGTGGGKNYGYT
.,TRBJ1-1,TRBV6-1,ASKVGGIVRVFTEAF
few,TRBJ2-2,TRBV9,ASSVRRENTGELF
.,TRBJ2-1,TRBV7-8,ASSLYVAGNNEQF